A selection of T cell receptor beta chains follows, all from one sample in a study of glioma-infiltrating T cells. One entry per CDR3 protein, called by TCRdb with MiXCR from the multiplex PCR reads. This table holds about 210,000 distinct CDR3 sequences, about 31% found once. Specimen: glioma tissue, nonneoplastic brain tissue, or PBMCs (not recorded which). These receptors originate from a human donor with low-grade glioma or glioblastoma, undergoing nonglioma brain surgery, or in good health (not recorded which). The CDR3 runs from the conserved cysteine through the conserved F or W. Fields, in order: V gene, clone size, J gene, D gene, CDR3 protein, CDR3 DNA. A D gene is named only where the DNA matches it firmly. Clone size, where shown, is once, few, many, or a class for clones that have expanded.

v_gene: TRBV4-1
abundance: many
j_gene: TRBJ2-7
d_gene: -
CDR3aa: CASSQGFRGSSYEQYF
CDR3nt: TGCGCCAGCAGCCAGGGGTTCCGGGGAAGCTCCTACGAGCAGTACTTC

v_gene: TRBV10-3
abundance: many
j_gene: TRBJ1-5
d_gene: -
CDR3aa: CATQGNNSNQPQHF
CDR3nt: TGTGCCACCCAGGGGAATAATAGCAATCAGCCCCAGCATTTT

v_gene: TRBV11-2
abundance: few
j_gene: TRBJ2-3
d_gene: TRBD2
CDR3aa: CASSHPAGGSTDTQYF
CDR3nt: TGTGCCAGCAGCCACCCGGCGGGAGGGAGCACAGATACGCAGTATTTT

v_gene: TRBV19
abundance: many
j_gene: TRBJ1-1
d_gene: -
CDR3aa: CASSIYFDRANTEAFF
CDR3nt: TGTGCCAGTAGTATATATTTCGACAGAGCGAACACTGAAGCTTTCTTT

v_gene: TRBV6-1
abundance: many
j_gene: TRBJ2-3
d_gene: -
CDR3aa: CASSEARVTDTQYF
CDR3nt: TGTGCCAGCAGTGAAGCTCGAGTGACAGATACGCAGTATTTT

v_gene: TRBV7-8
abundance: many
j_gene: TRBJ2-3
d_gene: -
CDR3aa: CASGFGTSTDTQYF
CDR3nt: TGTGCCAGCGGGTTTGGGACTAGCACAGATACGCAGTATTTT

v_gene: TRBV4-2
abundance: many
j_gene: TRBJ2-5
d_gene: -
CDR3aa: CASSQEQISGTQYF
CDR3nt: TGTGCCAGCAGCCAAGAACAGATTAGCGGGACCCAGTACTTC

v_gene: TRBV20-1
abundance: once
j_gene: TRBJ2-3
d_gene: TRBD2
CDR3aa: CSVTGLAAQDRDTQYF
CDR3nt: TGCAGTGTAACGGGACTAGCGGCCCAAGATAGAGATACGCAGTATTTT

v_gene: TRBV7-9
abundance: many
j_gene: TRBJ1-2
d_gene: -
CDR3aa: CASSLILGYTF
CDR3nt: TGTGCCAGCAGCCTCATTCTAGGCTACACCTTC

v_gene: TRBV27
abundance: many
j_gene: TRBJ1-1
d_gene: TRBD1
CDR3aa: CASSLYGQGTEAFF
CDR3nt: TGTGCCAGCAGTTTATACGGACAGGGTACTGAAGCTTTCTTT

v_gene: TRBV15
abundance: many
j_gene: TRBJ2-5
d_gene: TRBD2
CDR3aa: CATSRDLSAGVETQYF
CDR3nt: TGTGCCACCAGCAGAGATCTTTCAGCGGGAGTAGAGACCCAGTACTTC

v_gene: TRBV19
abundance: -
j_gene: TRBJ1-1
d_gene: TRBD1
CDR3aa: CASSFRDRGAFF
CDR3nt: TGTGCCAGTAGTTTCCGGGACAGGGGAGCTTTCTTT

v_gene: TRBV5-4
abundance: -
j_gene: TRBJ2-2
d_gene: -
CDR3aa: CASSLVASTTGELFF
CDR3nt: TGTGCCAGCAGCTTGGTAGCGTCGACGACCGGGGAGCTGTTTTTT

v_gene: TRBV6-2/TRBV6-3
abundance: -
j_gene: TRBJ1-3
d_gene: -
CDR3aa: CASSQQETGNTIYF
CDR3nt: TGTGCCAGCAGCCAACAGGAAACTGGAAACACCATATATTTT

v_gene: TRBV7-2
abundance: -
j_gene: TRBJ1-3
d_gene: TRBD1
CDR3aa: CASSRDRVGFSGNTIYF
CDR3nt: TGTGCCAGCAGCCGCGACAGGGTTGGTTTTTCTGGAAACACCATATATTTT

v_gene: TRBV24-1
abundance: -
j_gene: TRBJ2-3
d_gene: -
CDR3aa: CATSDLGTGTDTQYF
CDR3nt: TGTGCCACCAGTGATTTGGGGACTGGCACAGATACGCAGTATTTT

v_gene: TRBV27
abundance: many
j_gene: TRBJ1-1
d_gene: TRBD1
CDR3aa: CASSLVGTGGVYTEAFF
CDR3nt: TGTGCCAGCAGTTTAGTCGGAACAGGGGGCGTTTACACTGAAGCTTTCTTT

v_gene: TRBV5-1
abundance: -
j_gene: TRBJ1-5
d_gene: -
CDR3aa: CASSPVGGNSNQPQHF
CDR3nt: TGCGCCAGCAGCCCCGTTGGGGGTAATAGCAATCAGCCCCAGCATTTT

v_gene: TRBV4-2
abundance: many
j_gene: TRBJ2-1
d_gene: -
CDR3aa: CASSLRTEAPNEQFF
CDR3nt: TGTGCCAGCAGCCTTAGGACGGAGGCCCCCAATGAGCAGTTCTTC

v_gene: TRBV19
abundance: many
j_gene: TRBJ2-3
d_gene: -
CDR3aa: CASSQSGPPSPYDTQYF
CDR3nt: TGTGCCAGTAGTCAATCCGGGCCACCCTCGCCCTACGATACGCAGTATTTT

v_gene: TRBV3-1
abundance: -
j_gene: TRBJ1-1
d_gene: TRBD1
CDR3aa: CASSQLTGVAEAFF
CDR3nt: TGTGCCAGCAGCCAACTCACAGGGGTCGCTGAAGCTTTCTTT

v_gene: TRBV20-1
abundance: once
j_gene: TRBJ1-2
d_gene: TRBD1
CDR3aa: CSARDSLGRGYTF
CDR3nt: TGCAGTGCTCGGGACAGCTTAGGGAGAGGCTACACCTTC

v_gene: TRBV7-2
abundance: many
j_gene: TRBJ2-2
d_gene: -
CDR3aa: CASSPISARGTGELFF
CDR3nt: TGTGCCAGCAGCCCAATTAGCGCCAGAGGTACCGGGGAGCTGTTTTTT

v_gene: TRBV12-3/TRBV12-4
abundance: -
j_gene: TRBJ2-1
d_gene: -
CDR3aa: CASTGGTRGNEQFF
CDR3nt: TGTGCCAGCACCGGTGGGACCAGGGGAAATGAGCAGTTCTTC

v_gene: TRBV7-2
abundance: many
j_gene: TRBJ2-1
d_gene: -
CDR3aa: CASSPDQRASSYNEQFF
CDR3nt: TGTGCCAGCAGCCCAGACCAGCGGGCGAGCTCCTACAATGAGCAGTTCTTC

v_gene: TRBV7-9
abundance: many
j_gene: TRBJ2-2
d_gene: -
CDR3aa: CASIGAGELFF
CDR3nt: TGTGCCAGCATTGGAGCCGGGGAGCTGTTTTTT

v_gene: TRBV3-1
abundance: -
j_gene: TRBJ2-1
d_gene: TRBD2
CDR3aa: CASSSGLAGYNEQFF
CDR3nt: TGTGCCAGCAGCTCAGGACTAGCGGGATACAATGAGCAGTTCTTC

v_gene: TRBV20-1
abundance: many
j_gene: TRBJ2-7
d_gene: -
CDR3aa: CSASQTYEQYF
CDR3nt: TGCAGTGCTTCTCAGACCTACGAGCAGTACTTC

v_gene: TRBV3-1
abundance: -
j_gene: TRBJ1-6
d_gene: -
CDR3aa: CASSPLLERAGSPFHF
CDR3nt: TGTGCCAGCAGCCCCCTATTGGAAAGGGCAGGCTCACCCTTCCACTTT

v_gene: TRBV7-9
abundance: many
j_gene: TRBJ1-2
d_gene: -
CDR3aa: CASSLDATLGYGYTF
CDR3nt: TGTGCCAGCAGCTTAGATGCAACACTAGGCTATGGCTACACCTTC

v_gene: TRBV5-1
abundance: many
j_gene: TRBJ1-1
d_gene: -
CDR3aa: CASSLELNTEAFF
CDR3nt: TGCGCCAGCAGCTTGGAACTGAACACTGAAGCTTTCTTT

v_gene: TRBV20-1
abundance: many
j_gene: TRBJ2-1
d_gene: -
CDR3aa: CSARLASSYNEQFF
CDR3nt: TGCAGTGCTAGACTAGCGAGCTCCTACAATGAGCAGTTCTTC

v_gene: TRBV14
abundance: many
j_gene: TRBJ1-2
d_gene: -
CDR3aa: CASSQDHPGAGGYTF
CDR3nt: TGTGCCAGCAGCCAAGATCATCCCGGGGCAGGGGGCTACACCTTC

v_gene: TRBV6-1
abundance: many
j_gene: TRBJ1-2
d_gene: -
CDR3aa: CASRQPSYGYTF
CDR3nt: TGTGCCAGTAGACAGCCTAGCTATGGCTACACCTTC

v_gene: TRBV28
abundance: many
j_gene: TRBJ1-5
d_gene: -
CDR3aa: CASLSGTFNQPQHF
CDR3nt: TGTGCCAGCCTTTCCGGGACTTTCAATCAGCCCCAGCATTTT

v_gene: TRBV7-2
abundance: -
j_gene: TRBJ2-5
d_gene: TRBD1
CDR3aa: CASSLEGQGMETQYF
CDR3nt: TGTGCCAGCAGCTTAGAGGGACAGGGGATGGAGACCCAGTACTTC

v_gene: TRBV7-2
abundance: many
j_gene: TRBJ2-7
d_gene: -
CDR3aa: CASSSTSYEQYF
CDR3nt: TGTGCCAGCAGCTCTACCTCCTACGAGCAGTACTTC

v_gene: TRBV6-1
abundance: many
j_gene: TRBJ1-5
d_gene: -
CDR3aa: CASTAENQPQHF
CDR3nt: TGTGCCAGCACCGCAGAGAATCAGCCCCAGCATTTT

v_gene: TRBV7-3
abundance: many
j_gene: TRBJ2-1
d_gene: -
CDR3aa: CASSLNDREQFF
CDR3nt: TGTGCCAGCAGCTTAAACGACAGGGAGCAGTTCTTC

v_gene: TRBV28
abundance: many
j_gene: TRBJ2-1
d_gene: TRBD2
CDR3aa: CASSLWTSGYNEQFF
CDR3nt: TGTGCCAGCAGTTTGTGGACTAGCGGCTACAATGAGCAGTTCTTC

v_gene: TRBV12-3/TRBV12-4
abundance: few
j_gene: TRBJ2-7
d_gene: TRBD1
CDR3aa: CASRPGTGDNEQYF
CDR3nt: TGTGCCAGCAGACCAGGGACAGGGGACAACGAGCAGTACTTC

v_gene: TRBV7-2
abundance: many
j_gene: TRBJ1-5
d_gene: -
CDR3aa: CASSLAGREQPQHF
CDR3nt: TGTGCCAGCAGCTTAGCAGGGAGAGAACAGCCCCAGCATTTT

v_gene: TRBV12-5
abundance: -
j_gene: TRBJ2-1
d_gene: TRBD2
CDR3aa: CASGPTSSGRFGREQFF
CDR3nt: TGTGCTAGTGGTCCCACCTCTAGCGGGAGATTTGGTCGTGAGCAGTTCTTC

v_gene: TRBV6-1
abundance: many
j_gene: TRBJ2-3
d_gene: -
CDR3aa: CASSGGGAGTDTQYF
CDR3nt: TGTGCCAGCAGTGGGGGGGGGGCAGGCACAGATACGCAGTATTTT

v_gene: TRBV6-2/TRBV6-3
abundance: many
j_gene: TRBJ2-7
d_gene: TRBD2
CDR3aa: CASQAGTSGRPYEQYF
CDR3nt: TGTGCCAGCCAAGCCGGGACTAGCGGGAGGCCCTACGAGCAGTACTTC

v_gene: TRBV9
abundance: -
j_gene: TRBJ2-3
d_gene: -
CDR3aa: CASSVGPRDLDTQYF
CDR3nt: TGTGCCAGCAGCGTAGGCCCCAGAGATTTGGATACGCAGTATTTT

v_gene: TRBV7-2
abundance: many
j_gene: TRBJ2-7
d_gene: -
CDR3aa: CASSFGGAEQYF
CDR3nt: TGTGCCAGCAGCTTCGGTGGGGCCGAGCAGTACTTC

v_gene: TRBV4-3
abundance: few
j_gene: TRBJ2-3
d_gene: -
CDR3aa: CASSQVVEGETTDTQYF
CDR3nt: TGCGCCAGCAGCCAAGTCGTGGAGGGGGAAACCACAGATACGCAGTATTTT

v_gene: TRBV5-1
abundance: few
j_gene: TRBJ2-3
d_gene: -
CDR3aa: CASSLGYTQYF
CDR3nt: TGCGCCAGCAGCTTGGGTTATACGCAGTATTTT

v_gene: TRBV24-1
abundance: many
j_gene: TRBJ1-5
d_gene: -
CDR3aa: CATSDSTGGNQPQHF
CDR3nt: TGTGCCACCAGTGATTCTACGGGCGGCAATCAGCCCCAGCATTTT

v_gene: TRBV7-2
abundance: many
j_gene: TRBJ2-7
d_gene: TRBD2
CDR3aa: CASSPPGTTYEQYF
CDR3nt: TGTGCCAGCAGCCCTCCCGGGACTACCTACGAGCAGTACTTC

v_gene: TRBV7-8
abundance: -
j_gene: TRBJ2-1
d_gene: -
CDR3aa: CASSLLTGIFYNEQFF
CDR3nt: TGTGCCAGCAGCTTACTAACCGGGATCTTCTACAATGAGCAGTTCTTC

v_gene: TRBV7-6
abundance: many
j_gene: TRBJ2-1
d_gene: TRBD2
CDR3aa: CASSAFLLASGSLIGNEQFF
CDR3nt: TGTGCCAGCAGCGCATTCCTATTGGCTAGCGGGAGTTTGATCGGCAATGAGCAGTTCTTC

v_gene: TRBV7-2
abundance: many
j_gene: TRBJ2-7
d_gene: -
CDR3aa: CASSSYRGGGYEQYF
CDR3nt: TGTGCCAGCAGCTCTTACCGAGGAGGGGGCTACGAGCAGTACTTC

v_gene: TRBV4-3
abundance: many
j_gene: TRBJ1-2
d_gene: -
CDR3aa: CASSQDDGQQRRRDYYGYTF
CDR3nt: TGCGCCAGCAGCCAAGATGATGGACAGCAACGTAGAAGGGACTACTATGGCTACACCTTC

v_gene: TRBV6-2/TRBV6-3
abundance: many
j_gene: TRBJ2-7
d_gene: -
CDR3aa: CASSWLRGEQYF
CDR3nt: TGTGCCAGCAGTTGGCTACGCGGCGAGCAGTACTTC

v_gene: TRBV4-3
abundance: -
j_gene: TRBJ2-5
d_gene: TRBD2
CDR3aa: CASSQDGLAMGETQYF
CDR3nt: TGCGCCAGCAGCCAAGATGGACTAGCCATGGGGGAGACCCAGTACTTC

v_gene: TRBV11-2
abundance: -
j_gene: TRBJ2-1
d_gene: TRBD2
CDR3aa: CASSLPSGSYNEQFF
CDR3nt: TGTGCCAGCAGCTTACCTAGCGGGAGTTACAATGAGCAGTTCTTC

v_gene: TRBV30
abundance: -
j_gene: TRBJ1-6
d_gene: TRBD1
CDR3aa: CAWSDRGRLNSPLHF
CDR3nt: TGTGCCTGGAGTGACAGGGGGCGTTTGAATTCACCCCTCCACTTT